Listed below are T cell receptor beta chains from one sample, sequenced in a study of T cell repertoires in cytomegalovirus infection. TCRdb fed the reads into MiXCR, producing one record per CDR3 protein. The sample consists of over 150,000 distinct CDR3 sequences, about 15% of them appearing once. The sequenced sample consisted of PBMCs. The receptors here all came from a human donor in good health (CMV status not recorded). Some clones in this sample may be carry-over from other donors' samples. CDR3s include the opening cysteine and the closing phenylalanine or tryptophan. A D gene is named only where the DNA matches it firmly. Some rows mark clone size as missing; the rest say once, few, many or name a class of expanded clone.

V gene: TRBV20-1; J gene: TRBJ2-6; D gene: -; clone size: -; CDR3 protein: CSARPTGSGANVLTF; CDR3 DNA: TGCAGTGCTAGACCTACAGGGTCCGGGGCCAACGTCCTGACTTTC
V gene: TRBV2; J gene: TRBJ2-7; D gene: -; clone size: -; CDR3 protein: CASDDGEQYF; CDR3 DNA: TGTGCCAGTGACGACGGCGAGCAGTACTTC
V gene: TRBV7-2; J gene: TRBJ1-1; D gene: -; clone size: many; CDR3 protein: CASSPEPGGGTEAFF; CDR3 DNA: TGTGCCAGCAGCCCAGAACCCGGGGGCGGGACTGAAGCTTTCTTT
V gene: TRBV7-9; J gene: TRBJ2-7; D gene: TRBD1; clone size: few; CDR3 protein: CASSLRQGSYEQYF; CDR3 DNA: TGTGCCAGCAGCCTCCGACAGGGTTCCTACGAGCAGTACTTC
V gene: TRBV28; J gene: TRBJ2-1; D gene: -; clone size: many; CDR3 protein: CASTLYPGSEQFF; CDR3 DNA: TGTGCCAGCACCCTTTATCCAGGGTCTGAGCAGTTCTTC
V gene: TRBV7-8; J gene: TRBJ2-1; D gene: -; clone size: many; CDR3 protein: CASSITTANEQFF; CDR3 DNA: TGTGCCAGCAGCATCACGACGGCTAATGAGCAGTTCTTC
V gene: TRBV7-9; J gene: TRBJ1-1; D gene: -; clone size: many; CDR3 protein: CASSGKMNTEAFF; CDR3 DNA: TGTGCCAGCAGCGGTAAGATGAACACTGAAGCTTTCTTT
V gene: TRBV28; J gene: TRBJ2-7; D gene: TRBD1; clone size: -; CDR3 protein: CASTPTGRPYEQYF; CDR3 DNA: TGTGCCAGCACCCCGACAGGGCGACCCTACGAGCAGTACTTC
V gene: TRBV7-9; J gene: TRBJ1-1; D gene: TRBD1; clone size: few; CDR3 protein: CASSFPGQKAFF; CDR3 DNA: TGTGCCAGCAGCTTCCCGGGACAGAAAGCTTTCTTT
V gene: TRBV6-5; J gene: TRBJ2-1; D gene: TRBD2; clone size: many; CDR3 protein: CASSYLAGGESSYNEQFF; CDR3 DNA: TGTGCCAGCAGTTACCTAGCGGGGGGCGAAAGCTCCTACAATGAGCAGTTCTTC
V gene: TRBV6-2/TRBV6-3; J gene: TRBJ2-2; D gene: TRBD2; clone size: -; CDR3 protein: CASSYSVAGSRELFF; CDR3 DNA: TGTGCCAGCAGTTACTCGGTAGCGGGAAGCCGGGAGCTGTTTTTT
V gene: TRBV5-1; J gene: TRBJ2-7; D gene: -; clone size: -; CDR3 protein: CASSASGFYEQYF; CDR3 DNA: TGCGCCAGCAGCGCGAGTGGGTTCTACGAGCAGTACTTC
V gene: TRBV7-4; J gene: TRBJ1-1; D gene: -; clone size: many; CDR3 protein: CASGFGTMNTEAFF; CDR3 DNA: TGTGCCAGCGGTTTCGGGACAATGAACACTGAAGCTTTCTTT
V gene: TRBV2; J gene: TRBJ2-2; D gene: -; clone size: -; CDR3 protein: CASSDRVYAGELFF; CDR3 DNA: TGTGCCAGCAGTGACAGGGTTTACGCCGGGGAGCTGTTTTTT
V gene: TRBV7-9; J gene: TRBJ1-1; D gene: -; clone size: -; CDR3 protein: CASSLTRTANTEAFF; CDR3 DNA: TGTGCCAGCAGCTTAACCCGGACAGCGAACACTGAAGCTTTCTTT
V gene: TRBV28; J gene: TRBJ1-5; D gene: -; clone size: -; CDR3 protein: CASSLRSLQPQHF; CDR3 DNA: TGTGCCAGCAGTTTAAGGTCCCTACAGCCCCAGCATTTT
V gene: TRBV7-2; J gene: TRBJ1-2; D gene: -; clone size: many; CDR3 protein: CASSGRERGGYTF; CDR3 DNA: TGTGCCAGCAGCGGTCGAGAGCGAGGAGGCTACACCTTC
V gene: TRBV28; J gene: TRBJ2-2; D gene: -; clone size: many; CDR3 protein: CASSQGVGTGELFF; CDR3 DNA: TGTGCCAGCAGTCAGGGAGTGGGCACCGGGGAGCTGTTTTTT
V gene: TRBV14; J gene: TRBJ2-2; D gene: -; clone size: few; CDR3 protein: CASSQMALANTGELFF; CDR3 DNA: TGTGCCAGCAGCCAAATGGCCCTCGCGAACACCGGGGAGCTGTTTTTT
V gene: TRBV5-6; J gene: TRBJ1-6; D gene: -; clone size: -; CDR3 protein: CASSLRVGQSNSPLHF; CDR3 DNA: TGTGCCAGCAGCTTGCGGGTGGGCCAATCTAATTCACCCCTCCACTTT
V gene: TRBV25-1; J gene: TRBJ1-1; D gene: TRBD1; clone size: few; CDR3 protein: CASTPDRGSEAFF; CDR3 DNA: TGTGCCAGCACTCCCGACAGGGGGTCTGAAGCTTTCTTT
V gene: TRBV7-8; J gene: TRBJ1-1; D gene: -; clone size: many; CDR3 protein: CASSKRVRGPNTEAFF; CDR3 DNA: TGTGCCAGCAGCAAAAGGGTTAGGGGCCCGAACACTGAAGCTTTCTTT
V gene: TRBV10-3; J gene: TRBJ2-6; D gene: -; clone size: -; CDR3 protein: CAISEAKITGANVLTF; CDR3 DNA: TGTGCCATCAGTGAGGCCAAGATAACTGGGGCCAACGTCCTGACTTTC
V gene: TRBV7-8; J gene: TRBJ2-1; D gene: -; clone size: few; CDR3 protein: CASSANRDWYNEQFF; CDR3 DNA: TGTGCCAGCAGCGCTAACCGGGACTGGTACAATGAGCAGTTCTTC
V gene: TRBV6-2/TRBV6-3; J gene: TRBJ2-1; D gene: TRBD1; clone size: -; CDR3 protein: CASSYRDRGIGEQFF; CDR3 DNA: TGTGCCAGCAGTTACAGGGACAGGGGTATCGGTGAGCAGTTCTTC
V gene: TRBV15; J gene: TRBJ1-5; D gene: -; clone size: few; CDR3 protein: CATTQGHSNQPQHF; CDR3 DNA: TGTGCCACCACCCAGGGGCATAGCAATCAGCCCCAGCATTTT
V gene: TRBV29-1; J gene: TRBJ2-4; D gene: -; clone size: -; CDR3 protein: CSVEGGLGVAKNIQYF; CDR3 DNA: TGCAGCGTTGAGGGGGGACTCGGGGTAGCCAAAAACATTCAGTACTTC
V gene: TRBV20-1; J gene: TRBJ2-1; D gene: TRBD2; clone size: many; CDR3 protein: CSGGTGTSWGGEQFF; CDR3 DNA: TGCAGCGGTGGGACCGGGACTAGCTGGGGCGGGGAGCAGTTCTTC
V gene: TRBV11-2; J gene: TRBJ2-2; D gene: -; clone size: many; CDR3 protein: CASSLVMGLAGELFF; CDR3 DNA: TGTGCCAGCAGCTTAGTAATGGGTCTGGCCGGGGAGCTGTTTTTT
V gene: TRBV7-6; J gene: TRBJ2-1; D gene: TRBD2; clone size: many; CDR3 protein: CASGSSGGWQFF; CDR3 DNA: TGTGCCAGCGGCTCTAGCGGGGGATGGCAGTTCTTC
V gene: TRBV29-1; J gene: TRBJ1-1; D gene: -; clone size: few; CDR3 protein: CSVGEQNTEAFF; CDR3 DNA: TGCAGCGTTGGAGAACAGAACACTGAAGCTTTCTTT
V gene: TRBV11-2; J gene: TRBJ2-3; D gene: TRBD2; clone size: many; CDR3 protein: CASSLERGPSDTQYF; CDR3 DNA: TGTGCCAGCAGCCTTGAGCGGGGGCCTTCAGATACGCAGTATTTT
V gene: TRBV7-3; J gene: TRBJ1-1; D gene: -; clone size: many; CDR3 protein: CASSLTRDGMNTEAFF; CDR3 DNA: TGTGCCAGCAGCTTAACCCGGGACGGAATGAACACTGAAGCTTTCTTT
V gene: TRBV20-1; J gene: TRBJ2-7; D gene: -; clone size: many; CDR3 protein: CSARDPWDLSSYEQYF; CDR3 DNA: TGCAGTGCTAGAGATCCCTGGGACCTCAGCTCCTACGAGCAGTACTTC
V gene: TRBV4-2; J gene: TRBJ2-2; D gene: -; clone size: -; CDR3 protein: CASSQDETLVGGTGELFF; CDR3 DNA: TGTGCCAGCAGCCAAGATGAGACTCTAGTAGGGGGCACCGGGGAGCTGTTTTTT
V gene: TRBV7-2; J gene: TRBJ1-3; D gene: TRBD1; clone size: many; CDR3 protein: CASSLDVWWRSRQGIDTIYF; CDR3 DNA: TGTGCCAGCAGCTTAGACGTTTGGTGGCGTTCGCGACAGGGGATTGACACCATATATTTT
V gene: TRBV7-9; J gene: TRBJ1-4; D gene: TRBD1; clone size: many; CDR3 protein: CASSFGQALNEKLFF; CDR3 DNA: TGTGCCAGCAGCTTCGGACAGGCTCTAAATGAAAAACTGTTTTTT
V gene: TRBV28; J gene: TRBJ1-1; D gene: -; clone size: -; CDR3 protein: CASIGAEYTEAFF; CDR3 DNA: TGTGCCAGCATTGGGGCAGAGTACACTGAAGCTTTCTTT
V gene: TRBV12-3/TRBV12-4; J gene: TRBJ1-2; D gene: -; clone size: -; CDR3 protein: CASSIRTDYGYTF; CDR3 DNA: TGTGCCAGCAGTATTAGGACGGACTATGGCTACACCTTC
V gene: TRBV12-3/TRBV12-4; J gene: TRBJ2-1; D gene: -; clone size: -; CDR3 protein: CASIPQGRPYNEQFF; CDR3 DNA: TGTGCCAGCATTCCACAGGGTAGACCCTACAATGAGCAGTTCTTC
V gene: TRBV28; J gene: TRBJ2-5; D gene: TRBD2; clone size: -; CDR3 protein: CASTFSGPETQYF; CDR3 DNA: TGTGCCAGCACTTTTAGCGGGCCAGAGACCCAGTACTTC
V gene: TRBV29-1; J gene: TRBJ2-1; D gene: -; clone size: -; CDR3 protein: CSVVGSSYNEQFF; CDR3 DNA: TGCAGCGTTGTAGGGAGCTCCTACAATGAGCAGTTCTTC
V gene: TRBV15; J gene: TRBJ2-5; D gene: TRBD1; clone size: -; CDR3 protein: CATSTLTGEYQETQYF; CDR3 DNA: TGTGCCACCAGCACCTTGACAGGGGAGTACCAAGAGACCCAGTACTTC
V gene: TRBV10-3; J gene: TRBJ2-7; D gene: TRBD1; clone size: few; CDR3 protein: CAGGTGEAYEQYF; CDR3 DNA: TGTGCCGGGGGAACAGGGGAAGCCTACGAGCAGTACTTC
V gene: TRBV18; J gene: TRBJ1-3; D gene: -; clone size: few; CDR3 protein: CASSPPEAGGSGNTIYF; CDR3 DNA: TGTGCCAGCTCACCACCAGAAGCGGGGGGCTCTGGAAACACCATATATTTT
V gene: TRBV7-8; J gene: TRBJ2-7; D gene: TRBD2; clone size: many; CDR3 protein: CASSLEGASGVSSYEQYF; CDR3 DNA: TGTGCCAGCAGCTTAGAAGGGGCTAGCGGGGTGAGCTCCTACGAGCAGTACTTC
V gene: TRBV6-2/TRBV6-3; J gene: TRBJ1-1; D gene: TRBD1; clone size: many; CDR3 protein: CASTPARTGGTEAFF; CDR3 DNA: TGTGCCAGCACCCCGGCTCGGACAGGGGGCACTGAAGCTTTCTTT